This entry is about one T cell receptor beta chain. What it binds is not known. Blood draws occurred at baseline, cycle 4 day 1, and cycle 7 day 1. This table comes from immunoSEQ multiplex PCR, and its TCRdb copy is limited to in-frame clones, with some not included. The table has 50,000 to 70,000 clones, around 86% seen once. The entry originates in a study of OX40 agonist ivuxolimab in advanced cancers. Findings and limits, study-wide: Expanded clones tended on average to be more numerous among CD8+ T cells than CD4+.

Germline V gene data show CDR1 as MDHEN and CDR2 as SYDVKM. The CDR3 is 13 amino acids. Trimming took 10 bases from V and 0 from J; bases not matched to a gene: 6. This TCR was sampled from an adult with an advanced solid tumor such as melanoma, head and neck, liver or kidney cancer. V usage is TRBV28 and J usage is TRBJ2-7; 7 bases agree with TRBD2. The input for sequencing was CD4+ or CD8+ T cells sorted from blood, taken in a trial of the OX40 agonist ivuxolimab. CDR3 nucleotide sequence: TGTGCCACCTGGGGGGGGTTCTCCTACGAGCAGTACTTC. Its translation: CATWGGFSYEQYF.